This T cell receptor beta chain was observed in a study of cytomegalovirus exposure and HLA in healthy donors. PCR primers comprised 60 Vbeta and 13 Jbeta primers. Some clones are missing from TCRdb's copy, which holds only in-frame ones; the method was immunoSEQ multiplex PCR. The sample yields about 120,000 clones, 79% seen once. This CDR3 spans 13 amino acids. Germline V gene data show CDR1 as SEHNR and CDR2 as FQNEAQ (reference sequence). With 2 bases removed from V and 4 bases from J, the gap between germline ends came to 8 bases. The chain joins TRBV7-9 to TRBJ1-2, with D perhaps matching TRBD1 (6 bases). Sequenced sample: PBMCs. The sequence came from a man between 18 and 35 years old in good health and CMV-seronegative. The DNA for the CDR3 is TGTGCCAGCAGCTTATTACAGGGCTATGGCTACACCTTC. This codes for CASSLLQGYGYTF. Full variable domain (outside the CDR3, taken from reference TRBV7-9 and TRBJ1-2): DTGVSQNPRHKITKRGQNVTFRCDPISEHNRLYWYRQTLGQGPEFLTYFQNEAQLEKSRLLSDRFSAERPKGSFSTLEIQRTEQGDSAMYLCASSLLQGYGYTFGSGTRLTVV.